This T cell receptor (beta chain) was sequenced during a study of blood T cell repertoires in COVID-19. Overall study: The United States, Italy and Spain supplied acute and convalescent COVID-19 samples.

How the authors handled the data: The assay estimated nucleated cells by amplifying reference gene primers. Profiled with immunoSEQ multiplex PCR; TCRdb holds only in-frame clones, not every one. V and J calls plus clone size are reproduced from that table; the DNA served to infer D and trimming. The repertoire holds fewer than 250,000 clones, with approximately 90% as singletons. The participants were between about 18 and 90 years old and came from 24 US areas. From germline, CDR1 is SGHRS and CDR2 YFSETQ. This CDR3 comprises 15 residues. With 4 bases clipped from V and 5 bases from J, the junction kept 6 bases outside the gene matches.

The chain joins TRBV5-1 to TRBJ1-6; 7 nucleotides align to TRBD1. This sequence originates from a middle-aged man who had been exposed to COVID-19. Sequencing was carried out using PBMCs or T cells enriched from blood (not recorded which). CDR3: CASSRQGQDNSPLHF. CDR3 coding DNA: TGCGCCAGCAGCCGACAGGGCCAAGATAATTCACCCCTCCACTTT. The full variable domain, in which reference TRBV5-1 and TRBJ1-6 provide the parts outside the CDR3, is KAGVTQTPRYLIKTRGQQVTLSCSPISGHRSVSWYQQTPGQGLQFLFEYFSETQRNKGNFPGRFSGRQFSNSRSEMNVSTLELGDSALYLCASSRQGQDNSPLHFGNGTRLTVT.